This T cell receptor beta chain was observed in a study of T cell changes during pregnancy in multiple sclerosis (dated by TCRdb to about 2019). Study-wide context: The study examined how the T cell repertoire changed over the course of pregnancy in women with multiple sclerosis.

The germline V gene provides CDR1 SGHRS and CDR2 YFSETQ. The CDR3, cysteine through phenylalanine, is 15 amino acids long. CDR3 DNA is the only sequence kept; it has 45 bases, read in frame from the first base. The V and J ends are trimmed by 2 bases and 3 bases, leaving 11 bases between them. Receptor amplification or capture employed the immunoSEQ multiplex PCR assay. The table comes from immuneACCESS by way of TCRdb, which keeps in-frame sequences with V and J called. Part of the clones is missing from these tables; in studies checked, under half for an unresolved V gene and the rest for unknown reasons. A total of 60,000 to 85,000 clones appear in this sample, 80% to 95% of them only once. About 4% of the sample rests with the top ten. This clone was counted between two and nine times. The specificity of this receptor is unknown. The input lacks base qualities; no much larger clone sits a single base away.

This specimen was peripheral blood, taken after pregnancy. The chain was built from TRBV5-1 and TRBJ2-2; D gene: possibly TRBD1, on 6 matching bases. This clonotype was sampled from a female donor in good health, enrolled as a control in a pregnancy study. The CDR3 has the sequence CASSFSGTYTGELFF. The DNA reads TGCGCCAGCAGCTTTTCCGGGACATACACCGGGGAGCTGTTTTTT. Beyond the CDR3, the reference TRBV5-1 and TRBJ2-2 genes provide the residues; the full variable domain reads: KAGVTQTPRYLIKTRGQQVTLSCSPISGHRSVSWYQQTPGQGLQFLFEYFSETQRNKGNFPGRFSGRQFSNSRSEMNVSTLELGDSALYLCASSFSGTYTGELFFGEGSRLTVL.